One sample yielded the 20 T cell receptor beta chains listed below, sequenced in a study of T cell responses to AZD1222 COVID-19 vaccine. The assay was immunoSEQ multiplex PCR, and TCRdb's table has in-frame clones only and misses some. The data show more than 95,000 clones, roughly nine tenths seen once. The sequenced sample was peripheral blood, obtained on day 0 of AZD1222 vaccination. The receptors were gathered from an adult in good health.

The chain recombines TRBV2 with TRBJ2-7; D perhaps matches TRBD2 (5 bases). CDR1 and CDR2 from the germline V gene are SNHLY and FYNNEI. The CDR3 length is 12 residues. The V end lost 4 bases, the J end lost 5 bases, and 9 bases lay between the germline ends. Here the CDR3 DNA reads TGTGCCAGCAGTGTTTACGGGGACGAGCAGTACTTC. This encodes CASSVYGDEQYF.

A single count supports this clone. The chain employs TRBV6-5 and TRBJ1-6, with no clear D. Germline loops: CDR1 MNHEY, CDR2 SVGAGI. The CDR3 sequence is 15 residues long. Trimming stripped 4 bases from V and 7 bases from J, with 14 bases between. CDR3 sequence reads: CASSSKALGNSPLHF. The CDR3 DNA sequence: TGTGCCAGCAGTTCCAAGGCTCTGGGGAATTCACCCCTCCACTTT.

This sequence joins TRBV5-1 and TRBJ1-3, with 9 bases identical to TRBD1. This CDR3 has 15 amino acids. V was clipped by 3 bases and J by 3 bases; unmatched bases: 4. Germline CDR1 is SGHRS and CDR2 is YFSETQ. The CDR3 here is CASSSGTGFGNTIYF. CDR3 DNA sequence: TGCGCCAGCAGCTCCGGGACAGGGTTTGGAAACACCATATATTTT.

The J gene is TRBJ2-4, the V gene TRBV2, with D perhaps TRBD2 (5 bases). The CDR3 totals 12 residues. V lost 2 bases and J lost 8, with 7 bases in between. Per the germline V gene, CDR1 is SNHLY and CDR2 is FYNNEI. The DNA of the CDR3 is TGTGCCAGCAGTGAACTTAGCGACATTCAGTACTTC. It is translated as CASSELSDIQYF.

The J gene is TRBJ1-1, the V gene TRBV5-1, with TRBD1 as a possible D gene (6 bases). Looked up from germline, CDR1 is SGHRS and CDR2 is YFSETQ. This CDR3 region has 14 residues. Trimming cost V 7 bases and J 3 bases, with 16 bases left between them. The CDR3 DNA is TGCGCCAGCCGGCAGGGGATGGGCGACACTGAAGCTTTCTTT. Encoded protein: CASRQGMGDTEAFF.

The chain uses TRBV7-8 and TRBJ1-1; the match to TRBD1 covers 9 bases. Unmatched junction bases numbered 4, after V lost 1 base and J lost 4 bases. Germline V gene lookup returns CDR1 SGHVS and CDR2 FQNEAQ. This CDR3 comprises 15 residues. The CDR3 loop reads CASSLVGQGSTEAFF. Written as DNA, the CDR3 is TGTGCCAGCAGCTTAGTAGGACAGGGGAGCACTGAAGCTTTCTTT.

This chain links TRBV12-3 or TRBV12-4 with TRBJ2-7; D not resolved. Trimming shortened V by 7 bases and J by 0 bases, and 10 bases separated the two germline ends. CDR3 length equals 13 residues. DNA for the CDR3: TGTGCCAGCACCCCTGGCATCTCCTACGAGCAGTACTTC. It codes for CASTPGISYEQYF.

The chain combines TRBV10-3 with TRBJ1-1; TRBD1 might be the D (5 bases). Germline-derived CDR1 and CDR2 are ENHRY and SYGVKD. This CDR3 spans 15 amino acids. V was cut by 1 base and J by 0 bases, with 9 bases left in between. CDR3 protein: CAISELRGLNTEAFF. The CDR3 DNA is TGTGCCATCAGTGAGTTAAGGGGATTGAACACTGAAGCTTTCTTT.

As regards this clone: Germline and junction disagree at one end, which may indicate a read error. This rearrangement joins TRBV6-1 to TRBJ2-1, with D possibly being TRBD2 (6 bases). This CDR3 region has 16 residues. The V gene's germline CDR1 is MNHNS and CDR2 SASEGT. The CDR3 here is CASSKARLRGDNEQFF. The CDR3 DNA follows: TGTGCCAGCAGTAAAGCACGACTGCGCGGGGACAATGAGCAGTTCTTC.

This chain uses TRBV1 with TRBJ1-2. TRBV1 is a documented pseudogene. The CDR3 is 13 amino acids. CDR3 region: CTSSQAGTYGYTF. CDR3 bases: TGCACCAGCAGCCAAGCCGGAACCTATGGCTACACCTTC.

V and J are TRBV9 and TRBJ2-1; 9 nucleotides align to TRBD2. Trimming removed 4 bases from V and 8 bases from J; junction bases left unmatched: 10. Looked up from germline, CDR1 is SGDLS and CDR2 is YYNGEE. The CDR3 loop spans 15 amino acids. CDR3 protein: CASSPFGGGAYEQFF. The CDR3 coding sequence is TGTGCCAGCAGCCCCTTCGGCGGGGGGGCATATGAGCAGTTCTTC.

CDR3 bases: TGCGCCAGCAGCTTGGAAGGGGGCGAGGACACCGGGGAGCTGTTTTTT. It translates to CASSLEGGEDTGELFF. This rearrangement joins TRBV5-1 to TRBJ2-2, with 7 nucleotides matching TRBD1. CDR3 size: 16 residues. CDR1 and CDR2 (germline): SGHRS, YFSETQ. The junction had 5 bases not matched to a gene; V was cut back by 0 bases and J by 3 bases. The full variable domain, with the rest looked up from reference TRBV5-1 and TRBJ2-2, is KAGVTQTPRYLIKTRGQQVTLSCSPISGHRSVSWYQQTPGQGLQFLFEYFSETQRNKGNFPGRFSGRQFSNSRSEMNVSTLELGDSALYLCASSLEGGEDTGELFFGEGSRLTVL.

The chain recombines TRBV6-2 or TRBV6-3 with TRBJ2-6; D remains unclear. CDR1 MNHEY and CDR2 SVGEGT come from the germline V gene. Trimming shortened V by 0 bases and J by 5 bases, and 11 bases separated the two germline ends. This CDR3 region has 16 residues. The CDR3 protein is CASSYSLKIRANVLTF. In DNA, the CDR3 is TGTGCCAGCAGTTACTCCCTAAAAATAAGGGCCAACGTCCTGACTTTC.

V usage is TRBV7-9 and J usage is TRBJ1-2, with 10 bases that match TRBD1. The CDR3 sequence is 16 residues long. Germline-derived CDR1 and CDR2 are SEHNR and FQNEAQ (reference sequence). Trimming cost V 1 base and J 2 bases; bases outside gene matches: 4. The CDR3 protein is CASSLGVGQGNYGYTF. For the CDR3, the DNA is TGTGCCAGCAGCTTAGGAGTGGGACAGGGGAACTATGGCTACACCTTC. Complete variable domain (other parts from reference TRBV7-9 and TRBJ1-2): DTGVSQNPRHKITKRGQNVTFRCDPISEHNRLYWYRQTLGQGPEFLTYFQNEAQLEKSRLLSDRFSAERPKGSFSTLEIQRTEQGDSAMYLCASSLGVGQGNYGYTFGSGTRLTVV.

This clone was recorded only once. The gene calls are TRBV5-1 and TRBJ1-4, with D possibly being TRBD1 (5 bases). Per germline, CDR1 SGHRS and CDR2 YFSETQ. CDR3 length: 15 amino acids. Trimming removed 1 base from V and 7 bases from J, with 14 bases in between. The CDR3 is CASSLFSRGGEKLFF. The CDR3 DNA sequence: TGCGCCAGCAGCTTGTTTAGTAGGGGTGGTGAAAAACTGTTTTTT.

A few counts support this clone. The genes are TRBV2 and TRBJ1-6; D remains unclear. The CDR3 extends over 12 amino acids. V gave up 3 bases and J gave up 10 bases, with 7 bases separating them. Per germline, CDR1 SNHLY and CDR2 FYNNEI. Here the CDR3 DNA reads TGTGCCAGCAGTGATAAGCCGTCACCCCTCCACTTT. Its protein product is CASSDKPSPLHF.

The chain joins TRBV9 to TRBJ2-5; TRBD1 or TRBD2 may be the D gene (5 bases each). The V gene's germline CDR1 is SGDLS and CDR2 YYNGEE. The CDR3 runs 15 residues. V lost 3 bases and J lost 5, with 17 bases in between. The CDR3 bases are TGTGCCAGCAGCGGGGACGCGGAGAGAGGGGAGACCCAGTACTTC. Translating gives CASSGDAERGETQYF.

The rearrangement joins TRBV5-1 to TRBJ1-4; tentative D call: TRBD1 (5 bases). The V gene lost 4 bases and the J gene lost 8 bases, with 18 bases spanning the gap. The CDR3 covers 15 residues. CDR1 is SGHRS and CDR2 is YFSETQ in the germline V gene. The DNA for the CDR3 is TGCGCCAGCAGCCCGGGGCAGGGAGGAAGGGAAAAACTGTTTTTT. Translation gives CASSPGQGGREKLFF.

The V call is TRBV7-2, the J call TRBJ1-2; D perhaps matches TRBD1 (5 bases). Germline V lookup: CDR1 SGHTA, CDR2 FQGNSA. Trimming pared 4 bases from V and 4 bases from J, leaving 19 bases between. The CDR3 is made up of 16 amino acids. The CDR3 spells CASSSPFGGVPYGYTF. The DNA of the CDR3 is TGTGCCAGCAGCTCTCCCTTCGGGGGGGTCCCCTATGGCTACACCTTC. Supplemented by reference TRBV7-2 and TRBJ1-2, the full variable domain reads GAGVSQSPSNKVTEKGKDVELRCDPISGHTALYWYRQSLGQGLEFLIYFQGNSAPDKSGLPSDRFSAERTGGSVSTLTIQRTQQEDSAVYLCASSSPFGGVPYGYTFGSGTRLTVV.

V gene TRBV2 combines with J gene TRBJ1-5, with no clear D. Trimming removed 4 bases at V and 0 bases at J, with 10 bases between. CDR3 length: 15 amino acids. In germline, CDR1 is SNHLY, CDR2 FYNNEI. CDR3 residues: CASSVGLISNQPQHF. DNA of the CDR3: TGTGCCAGCAGTGTTGGGCTTATTAGCAATCAGCCCCAGCATTTT.